These 27 T cell receptor beta chains came from one sample sequenced in a study of T cell changes during pregnancy in multiple sclerosis. Produced via immunoSEQ multiplex PCR; TCRdb's table is partial and in-frame only. The sample records fewer than 75,000 clones, about 91% being singletons. Sequencing was performed on peripheral blood, taken in the first trimester of pregnancy. These receptors originate from a female donor with multiple sclerosis, enrolled in a pregnancy study.

V usage is TRBV27 and J usage is TRBJ2-1, with 7 positions matching TRBD2. This CDR3 contains 18 residues. V shed 5 bases and J 1 base; nucleotides not matched to a gene: 14. Germline CDR1 reads MNHEY; CDR2 reads SMNVEV (reference sequence). The CDR3 here is CASSLIIPGGVSYNEQFF. In nucleotides, the CDR3 is TGTGCCAGCAGTCTTATTATCCCGGGGGGTGTATCCTACAATGAGCAGTTCTTC.

The chain employs TRBV25-1 and TRBJ1-4; 8 bases are shared with TRBD1. After removal of 4 bases from V and 6 bases from J, the junction contained 4 bases not matched to a gene. CDR1 is MGHDK and CDR2 is SYGVNS in the germline V gene. The CDR3 totals 14 residues. CDR3 sequence (DNA): TGTGCCAGCAGTGCGCAGGGGGCTTATGAAAAACTGTTTTTT. This gives the protein CASSAQGAYEKLFF.

The gene calls are TRBV21-1 and TRBJ1-6. TRBV21-1 is marked as a pseudogene. The CDR3 has 20 amino acids. The CDR3 loop reads CASSTPGERLRELYNSPLHF. CDR3 nucleotide sequence: TGTGCCAGCAGCACCCCCGGGGAGAGGCTCCGGGAATTATATAATTCACCCCTCCACTTT.

The chain couples TRBV5-1 to TRBJ1-2; no clear D. Per germline, CDR1 SGHRS and CDR2 YFSETQ. V lost 0 bases and J lost 5, with 8 bases in between. The CDR3 runs to 13 residues. The CDR3 DNA follows: TGCGCCAGCAGCTTGGCAGAGGGTTATGGCTACACCTTC. Protein sequence: CASSLAEGYGYTF.

The chain joins TRBV19 to TRBJ1-1, with D unresolved. CDR3 length: 13 amino acids. Germline lookup yields CDR1 LNHDA and CDR2 SQIVND (reference sequence). The germline V and J ends were trimmed by 3 bases and 4 bases, with 9 bases remaining between them. CDR3 nucleotide sequence: TGTGCCAGTAGTATTATTGCAGGCACTGAAGCTTTCTTT. Protein product: CASSIIAGTEAFF.

This chain uses TRBV10-3 with TRBJ2-1; the D gene is possibly TRBD1 (6 bases). Germline values: CDR1 ENHRY, CDR2 SYGVKD. V shed 2 bases and J shed 10 bases, with 15 bases lying between them. The CDR3 has 14 amino acids. In nucleotides, the CDR3 is TGTGCCATCAGTGAGAGCCCCAGGACAGAGGAGCAGTTCTTC. Encoded protein: CAISESPRTEEQFF.

The rearrangement joins TRBV4-2 to TRBJ2-2; 12 nucleotides line up with TRBD2. CDR1 is LGHNA and CDR2 is YNFKEQ in the germline V gene. With 3 bases clipped from V and 0 bases from J, the junction kept 8 bases outside the gene matches. There are 19 residues in the CDR3. CDR3 in DNA: TGTGCCAGCAGCCAGGGAGTACTAGCGGGGGGTACGAACACCGGGGAGCTGTTTTTT. Residues: CASSQGVLAGGTNTGELFF.

This chain connects TRBV20-1 to TRBJ1-1; D remains ambiguous. Germline loops: CDR1 DFQATT, CDR2 SNEGSKA (reference sequence). V shed 5 bases and J shed 1 base, with 5 bases lying between them. The CDR3 extends over 11 amino acids. The CDR3 loop reads CSAGRNTEAFF. The CDR3 bases are TGCAGTGCTGGGAGGAACACTGAAGCTTTCTTT.

This clone rates as medium-sized (0.01 to 0.1%). The chain links TRBV6-1 to TRBJ2-2; D is perhaps TRBD2 (5 bases). This CDR3 comprises 14 residues. Trimming took 3 bases from V and 6 from J, leaving 11 bases between them. Looked up from germline, CDR1 is MNHNS and CDR2 is SASEGT. As DNA, the CDR3 is TGTGCCAGCAGTGATGGGTCCGGGGCCGGGGAGCTGTTTTTT. It yields the protein CASSDGSGAGELFF.

CDR3 nucleotides: TGTGCCATCAGCGCAATCGGACTAGCGGGAACCTACACCGGGGAGCTGTTTTTT. Its translation is CAISAIGLAGTYTGELFF. The V and J genes are TRBV10-3 and TRBJ2-2; 12 nucleotides line up with TRBD2. The germline V gene encodes CDR1 ENHRY and CDR2 SYGVKD. The CDR3 consists of 18 residues. The trim removed 6 bases at V and 3 bases at J, leaving 11 bases unmatched.

The chain links TRBV14 to TRBJ2-1; a weak D match, TRBD1 (5 bases). Germline CDR1 SGHDN, CDR2 FVKESK. Trimming pared 4 bases from V and 7 bases from J, leaving 14 bases between. This CDR3 contains 14 residues. The CDR3, as DNA: TGTGCCAGCAGCCGTCAGGGCCTCGGGAATGAGCAGTTCTTC. As protein: CASSRQGLGNEQFF.

The chain has TRBV6-5 and TRBJ1-1; D not certain. V shed 7 bases and J shed 1 base, with 10 bases lying between them. Germline assignment: CDR1 MNHEY and CDR2 SVGAGI. The CDR3 runs 13 residues. For the CDR3, the DNA is TGTGCCAGCACGGAGTTTGGGAACACTGAAGCTTTCTTT. Translation: CASTEFGNTEAFF.

The V gene is TRBV5-6, the J gene TRBJ2-1; D remains unclear. The CDR3 extends over 12 amino acids. Trimming removed 2 bases from V and 7 bases from J, with 7 bases in between. Germline-derived CDR1 and CDR2 are SGHDT and YYEEEE. The CDR3 is CASSFIQNEQFF. Written as DNA, the CDR3 is TGTGCCAGCAGCTTTATTCAGAATGAGCAGTTCTTC.

This rearrangement joins TRBV15 to TRBJ2-5, with unresolved D. The CDR3 totals 15 residues. The V gene lost 1 base and the J gene lost 2 bases, with 11 bases spanning the gap. CDR1 LNHNV and CDR2 YYDKDF come from the germline V gene (reference sequence). The CDR3 DNA reads as TGTGCCACCAGCAGAGCCCTGGCGGAACAAGAGACCCAGTACTTC. Protein sequence: CATSRALAEQETQYF.

The J gene is TRBJ1-1, the V gene TRBV6-1, with D hard to call. CDR1 MNHNS and CDR2 SASEGT come from the germline V gene. V dropped 8 bases and J dropped 2 bases, with 3 bases sitting between them. The length of the CDR3 is 10 residues. The CDR3 nucleotides are TGTGCCAGCGGCAACACTGAAGCTTTCTTT. As protein: CASGNTEAFF.

The chain is built from TRBV7-9 and TRBJ1-2; 10 bases line up with TRBD1. J was trimmed by 8 bases and V by 5 bases; bases with no gene match: 23. CDR3 length: 19 residues. Germline V gene data show CDR1 as SEHNR and CDR2 as FQNEAQ (reference sequence). The CDR3 protein is CASSHAFPKTGGATGGYTF. CDR3 nucleotide sequence: TGTGCCAGCAGCCACGCATTTCCCAAGACAGGGGGCGCGACCGGCGGCTACACCTTC.

The V call is TRBV5-1, the J call TRBJ1-1; 8 bases fit TRBD1. Unmatched junction bases numbered 5, after V lost 6 bases and J lost 4 bases. This CDR3 contains 13 residues. Germline values: CDR1 SGHRS, CDR2 YFSETQ. DNA of the CDR3: TGCGCCAGCACCTTCACAGGGGGCACTGAAGCTTTCTTT. Translating it yields CASTFTGGTEAFF.

In this sample, this clone turned up once. The chain recombines TRBV30 with TRBJ2-5; TRBD2 aligns across 7 bases. The CDR3 extends over 13 amino acids. The junction had 2 bases not matched to a gene; V was cut back by 0 bases and J by 4 bases. Germline V gives CDR1 GTSNPN, CDR2 SVGIG (reference sequence). The CDR3 nucleotides are TGTGCCTGGAGTGTACTAGCGTTAGAGACCCAGTACTTC. Translated: CAWSVLALETQYF.

V usage is TRBV5-1 and J usage is TRBJ2-5; maybe TRBD2 (5 bases). This CDR3 has 14 amino acids. The germline V gene encodes CDR1 SGHRS and CDR2 YFSETQ. V was shortened by 0 bases and J by 5 bases, with 11 bases between the two germline ends. This CDR3 reads CASSLGGGLETQYF. The CDR3 DNA reads TGCGCCAGCAGCTTGGGTGGCGGGCTGGAGACCCAGTACTTC.

The chain employs TRBV6-6 and TRBJ1-1; unclear D gene. V was trimmed by 6 bases and J by 1 base, leaving 12 bases between them. The CDR3 consists of 14 residues. Germline CDR1 reads MNHNY; CDR2 reads SVGAGI (reference sequence). This CDR3 reads CASSPPVPNTEAFF. The CDR3 region has the DNA TGTGCCAGCAGCCCTCCGGTCCCGAACACTGAAGCTTTCTTT.

DNA of the CDR3: TGTGCCTGGAGCTCCGGGACTTGGGGTGAAAAACTGTTTTTT. This gives the protein CAWSSGTWGEKLFF. The rearrangement joins TRBV30 to TRBJ1-4, with a tentative D call TRBD1 (5 bases). The ends were cut back, 3 bases at V and 7 bases at J, with 15 bases in the middle. CDR1 is GTSNPN, CDR2 SVGIG, per germline (reference sequence). This CDR3 has 14 residues.

The gene calls are TRBV7-6 and TRBJ2-3; D not certain. Germline lookup yields CDR1 SGHVS and CDR2 FNYEAQ. V was clipped by 2 bases and J by 1 base, with 7 bases between them. The CDR3 length is 14 residues. The CDR3 bases are TGTGCCAGCAGCTTATCCCTCCGCACAGATACGCAGTATTTT. Translated, it gives CASSLSLRTDTQYF. Full variable domain (remainder filled in from reference TRBV7-6 and TRBJ2-3): GAGVSQSPRYKVTKRGQDVALRCDPISGHVSLYWYRQALGQGPEFLTYFNYEAQQDKSGLPNDRFSAERPEGSISTLTIQRTEQRDSAMYRCASSLSLRTDTQYFGPGTRLTVL.

The chain has TRBV6-5 and TRBJ2-3, with 9 bases aligning to TRBD1. The germline gives CDR1 MNHEY, CDR2 SVGAGI. The V gene end was trimmed by 4 bases and the J gene end by 3 bases; junction bases not matched to a gene: 8. The CDR3 consists of 16 residues. This CDR3 is CASSSATGGRTDTQYF. The DNA for the CDR3 is TGTGCCAGCAGTTCTGCGACAGGGGGTCGGACAGATACGCAGTATTTT.

This chain uses TRBV6-4 with TRBJ2-7, with TRBD2 identical over 9 bases. The CDR3 is made up of 17 amino acids. In germline, CDR1 is MRHNA, CDR2 SNTAGT. Trimming removed 11 bases from V and 0 bases from J; junction bases left unmatched: 17. DNA of the CDR3: TGTGCCGACCCTAGGCAGGGGTTTAGCGGGGGCTCCTACGAGCAGTACTTC. Protein: CADPRQGFSGGSYEQYF.

The rearrangement joins TRBV19 to TRBJ1-2; 10 bases line up with TRBD1. V shed 4 bases and J 5 bases; nucleotides not matched to a gene: 19. The CDR3 has 19 amino acids. Per germline, CDR1 LNHDA and CDR2 SQIVND (reference sequence). CDR3 nucleotides: TGTGCCAGTAGTACAACCGTCGACCGGGACAGGGGTTTCCGTTATGGCTACACCTTC. Protein product: CASSTTVDRDRGFRYGYTF.

V is TRBV7-8 and J is TRBJ1-1; the D is unclear. Germline CDR1 SGHVS, CDR2 FQNEAQ. The CDR3 totals 16 residues. V gave up 4 bases and J gave up 0 bases, with 15 bases separating them. CDR3 nucleotide sequence: TGTGCCAGCAGCTCCGGAATCCAGGCTATGAACACTGAAGCTTTCTTT. Translating gives CASSSGIQAMNTEAFF.

The chain has TRBV7-3 and TRBJ2-2, with D possibly being TRBD2 (7 bases). In germline, CDR1 is SGHTA, CDR2 FQGTGA. This CDR3 spans 18 amino acids. V lost 5 bases and J lost 0, with 19 bases in between. The CDR3 region has the DNA TGTGCCAGCAGCCCTCTACTAGGGGGGGCCGCGAACACCGGGGAGCTGTTTTTT. Protein sequence: CASSPLLGGAANTGELFF.